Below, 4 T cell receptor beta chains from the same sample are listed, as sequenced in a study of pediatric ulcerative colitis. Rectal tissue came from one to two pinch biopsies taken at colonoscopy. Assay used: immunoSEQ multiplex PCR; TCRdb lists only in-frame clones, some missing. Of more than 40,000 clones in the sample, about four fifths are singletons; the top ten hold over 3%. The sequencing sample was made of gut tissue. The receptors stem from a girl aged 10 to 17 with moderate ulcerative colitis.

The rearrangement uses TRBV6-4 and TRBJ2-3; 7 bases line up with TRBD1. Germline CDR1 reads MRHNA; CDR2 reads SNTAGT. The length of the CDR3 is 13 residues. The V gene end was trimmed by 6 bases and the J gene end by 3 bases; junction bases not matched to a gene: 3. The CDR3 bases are TGTGCCAGCAGCGAACAGGGGACAGATACGCAGTATTTT. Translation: CASSEQGTDTQYF.

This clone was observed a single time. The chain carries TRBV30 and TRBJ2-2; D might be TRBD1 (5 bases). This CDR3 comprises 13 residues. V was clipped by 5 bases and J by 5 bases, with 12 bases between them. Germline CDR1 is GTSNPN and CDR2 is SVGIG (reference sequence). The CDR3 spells CAWGMTDTGELFF. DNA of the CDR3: TGTGCCTGGGGGATGACAGATACCGGGGAGCTGTTTTTT. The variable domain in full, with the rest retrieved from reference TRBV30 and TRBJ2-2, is SQTIHQWPATLVQPVGSPLSLECTVEGTSNPNLYWYRQAAGRGLQLLFYSVGIGQISSEVPQNLSASRPQDRQFILSSKKLLLSDSGFYLCAWGMTDTGELFFGEGSRLTVL.

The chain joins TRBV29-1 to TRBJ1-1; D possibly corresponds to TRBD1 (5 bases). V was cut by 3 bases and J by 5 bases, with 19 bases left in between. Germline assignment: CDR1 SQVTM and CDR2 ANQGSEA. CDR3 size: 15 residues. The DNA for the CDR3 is TGCAGCGTTGAGGATCCCTGGCAGGGTATAACTGAAGCTTTCTTT. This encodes CSVEDPWQGITEAFF.

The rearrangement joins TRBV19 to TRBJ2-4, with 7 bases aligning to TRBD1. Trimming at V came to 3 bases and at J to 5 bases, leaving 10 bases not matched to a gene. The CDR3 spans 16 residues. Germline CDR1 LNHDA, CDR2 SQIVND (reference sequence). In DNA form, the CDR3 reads TGTGCCAGTAGTATTGGGCCAACAGGGGAAGAAAACATTCAGTACTTC. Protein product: CASSIGPTGEENIQYF.